The 22 T cell receptor beta chains below were found in one sample sequenced in a study of T cell changes during pregnancy in multiple sclerosis. The assay was immunoSEQ multiplex PCR, and TCRdb's table has in-frame clones only and misses some. Of 40,000 to 55,000 clones in the sample, roughly 92% were seen once. The sequences come from CD4+ T cells from peripheral blood mononuclear cells, collected before pregnancy. These TCRs come from a female donor with multiple sclerosis, enrolled in a pregnancy study.

This chain links TRBV19 with TRBJ2-3; D unclear. V was clipped by 3 bases and J by 2 bases, with 9 bases between them. Germline loops: CDR1 LNHDA, CDR2 SQIVND (reference sequence). The CDR3 is made up of 14 amino acids. The CDR3 reads CASSISVNTDTQYF. The CDR3, as DNA: TGTGCCAGTAGTATCTCCGTAAACACAGATACGCAGTATTTT. Full variable domain (rest looked up from reference TRBV19 and TRBJ2-3): DGGITQSPKYLFRKEGQNVTLSCEQNLNHDAMYWYRQDPGQGLRLIYYSQIVNDFQKGDIAEGYSVSREKKESFPLTVTSAQKNPTAFYLCASSISVNTDTQYFGPGTRLTVL.

The chain couples TRBV6-1 to TRBJ1-1, with D possibly being TRBD1 (6 bases). Trimming pared 1 base from V and 3 bases from J, leaving 15 bases between. Germline V gives CDR1 MNHNS, CDR2 SASEGT. CDR3 length: 16 amino acids. As DNA, the CDR3 is TGTGCCAGCAGTGAAGGATTATTACAGGGTTACACTGAAGCTTTCTTT. Protein: CASSEGLLQGYTEAFF.

The V call is TRBV16, the J call TRBJ1-1, with D maybe TRBD1 (5 bases). Germline V gives CDR1 KGHSY, CDR2 FQNENV. This CDR3 is 15 amino acids long. Trimming cost V 2 bases and J 6 bases, with 16 bases left between them. CDR3 sequence: CASSQDGGVSAEAFF. In DNA, the CDR3 is TGTGCCAGCAGCCAAGACGGGGGGGTATCTGCTGAAGCTTTCTTT.

In its sample, this clone was seen a few times. This sequence joins TRBV29-1 and TRBJ2-5; maybe TRBD2 (6 bases). Trimming took off 5 bases at V and 1 base at J, with 11 bases between the two ends. Germline V lookup: CDR1 SQVTM, CDR2 ANQGSEA. The CDR3 totals 13 residues. The CDR3 region has the DNA TGCAGCGTTCGGACGGGACTCCAAGAGACCCAGTACTTC. This codes for CSVRTGLQETQYF.

CDR3 in amino acids: CASIDTFLTF. DNA of the CDR3: TGTGCCAGCATCGACACCTTCCTGACTTTC. The chain combines TRBV7-9 with TRBJ2-6; D uncertain. V was pared by 7 bases and J by 14 bases, with 9 bases between. This CDR3 has 10 residues. Germline V gene sequence: CDR1 SEHNR, CDR2 FQNEAQ (reference sequence).

The table lists this clone with a count of one. This chain connects TRBV12-5 to TRBJ1-5; 11 bases are shared with TRBD1. Germline values: CDR1 LGHNT, CDR2 FRNRAP. After removal of 0 bases from V and 0 bases from J, the junction contained 10 bases not matched to a gene. This CDR3 has 20 amino acids. CDR3 bases: TGTGCTAGTGGTTTGGTAATTTGGACAGGGGGCAGTTATAGCAATCAGCCCCAGCATTTT. This encodes CASGLVIWTGGSYSNQPQHF.

This chain links TRBV19 with TRBJ1-1; maybe TRBD1 (6 bases). Germline V gene sequence: CDR1 LNHDA, CDR2 SQIVND (reference sequence). Trimming left V 1 base short and J 1 base short, with 16 bases between. The CDR3 totals 17 residues. The CDR3 sequence: CASSIGGGRNRNTEAFF. In DNA, the CDR3 is TGTGCCAGTAGTATAGGGGGGGGGCGGAATCGGAACACTGAAGCTTTCTTT.

This sequence joins TRBV10-3 and TRBJ2-7; possible D gene TRBD1, 5 bases. The CDR3 extends over 12 amino acids. Trimming took 0 bases from V and 12 from J, leaving 12 bases between them. The V gene's germline CDR1 is ENHRY and CDR2 SYGVKD. DNA of the CDR3: TGTGCCATCAGTGAGTCTGGCGGCAGGGCGTACTTC. This translates into CAISESGGRAYF.

The V and J genes are TRBV28 and TRBJ1-2, with 7 bases that match TRBD1. CDR3 length: 15 amino acids. The J segment lost 5 bases and the V segment lost 5 bases, leaving 11 bases of the junction unmatched. In germline, CDR1 is MDHEN, CDR2 SYDVKM. CDR3 residues: CASSAPGQLLYGYTF. CDR3 nucleotide sequence: TGTGCCAGCAGTGCTCCGGGACAGCTCCTTTATGGCTACACCTTC.

The rearrangement links TRBV5-4 to TRBJ1-2; D ambiguous. Germline V gives CDR1 SGHNT, CDR2 YYREEE (reference sequence). CDR3 length: 14 amino acids. Trimming cost V 1 base and J 3 bases, with 10 bases left between them. CDR3 loop: CASSLSGGYYGYTF. The CDR3 bases are TGTGCCAGCAGCTTGTCTGGCGGCTACTATGGCTACACCTTC.

This clone has just one count. This chain uses TRBV28 with TRBJ2-7; D may be TRBD1 (5 bases). Trimming pared 4 bases from V and 2 bases from J, leaving 12 bases between. Germline values: CDR1 MDHEN, CDR2 SYDVKM. This CDR3 region has 14 residues. The CDR3 coding sequence is TGTGCCAGCAGTTCTGGACATACCCCCTACGAGCAGTACTTC. This encodes CASSSGHTPYEQYF.

The chain joins TRBV5-1 to TRBJ2-2; 8 bases map to TRBD1. Germline trimming cut 4 bases from V and 2 bases from J; bases unmatched to any gene: 4. The CDR3 length is 15 residues. Looked up from germline, CDR1 is SGHRS and CDR2 is YFSETQ. The CDR3 sequence: CASSPTGANTGELFF. DNA of the CDR3: TGCGCCAGCAGCCCGACAGGGGCTAACACCGGGGAGCTGTTTTTT.

The chain combines TRBV11-2 with TRBJ2-1, with a possible D match to TRBD2 (5 bases). This CDR3 is built from 13 residues. The V end was cut by 5 bases, the J end by 3 bases, with 8 bases between. Germline V CDR1 and CDR2: SGHAT, FQNNGV. CDR3 in DNA: TGTGCCAGCAGCCGACTATACTACAATGAGCAGTTCTTC. Translated: CASSRLYYNEQFF.

V and J are TRBV28 and TRBJ2-3; D gene ambiguous. This CDR3 region has 13 residues. Germline CDR1 is MDHEN and CDR2 is SYDVKM. V shed 4 bases and J shed 8 bases, with 13 bases lying between them. CDR3 loop: CASSSSPPGTQYF. The CDR3, as DNA: TGTGCCAGCAGTTCGAGCCCCCCCGGTACGCAGTATTTT.

The chain is built from TRBV9 and TRBJ2-2, with 10 bases aligning to TRBD2. Germline values: CDR1 SGDLS, CDR2 YYNGEE. V lost 1 base, J lost 7 bases, and 4 bases stayed unmatched. The CDR3 loop spans 15 amino acids. This CDR3 is CASSVLAGAGGELFF. The CDR3 DNA sequence: TGTGCCAGCAGCGTACTAGCGGGAGCGGGCGGGGAGCTGTTTTTT.

The gene calls are TRBV7-2 and TRBJ2-5; D perhaps matches TRBD1 (7 bases). CDR1 and CDR2 (germline): SGHTA, FQGNSA. V dropped 3 bases and J dropped 5 bases, with 16 bases sitting between them. This CDR3 has 15 residues. CDR3 loop: CASSFQGGGGETQYF. The CDR3 nucleotides are TGTGCCAGCAGCTTCCAGGGGGGCGGCGGGGAGACCCAGTACTTC.

The CDR3 nucleotides are TGTGCCAGTAGTATTTATCCTGGACAGGGGTATGGCTACACCTTC. Translated, it gives CASSIYPGQGYGYTF. This chain connects TRBV19 to TRBJ1-2; 9 bases fit TRBD1. V dropped 3 bases and J dropped 5; count of bases not matched to a gene: 7. This CDR3 is built from 15 residues. Per germline, CDR1 LNHDA and CDR2 SQIVND (reference sequence).

The V and J genes are TRBV5-6 and TRBJ1-1; 10 bases align to TRBD1. The length of the CDR3 is 13 residues. Trimming cost V 8 bases and J 4 bases; bases outside gene matches: 5. Germline V gives CDR1 SGHDT, CDR2 YYEEEE. The CDR3 is CASRRDRGTEAFF. The CDR3 nucleotides are TGTGCCAGTAGACGGGACAGGGGCACTGAAGCTTTCTTT.

This clone has a handful of counts. The rearrangement joins TRBV9 to TRBJ2-2; weak D call: TRBD2 (6 bases). The germline V gene has CDR1 SGDLS and CDR2 YYNGEE. The CDR3 runs to 16 residues. The V end was cut by 1 base, the J end by 1 base, with 11 bases between. CDR3 nucleotide sequence: TGTGCCAGCAGCGTATTCACTAGCTTGAACACCGGGGAGCTGTTTTTT. Translation: CASSVFTSLNTGELFF.

The rearrangement uses TRBV30 and TRBJ2-5; a weak D match, TRBD1 (6 bases). The CDR3 consists of 18 residues. V was shortened by 0 bases and J by 2 bases, with 22 bases between the two germline ends. Per germline, CDR1 GTSNPN and CDR2 SVGIG (reference sequence). The CDR3: CAWSVGSGVLTGQETQYF. The CDR3 DNA follows: TGTGCCTGGAGTGTAGGGTCAGGGGTTCTAACGGGGCAAGAGACCCAGTACTTC.

This rearrangement joins TRBV2 to TRBJ2-7; D uncertain. The CDR3 totals 12 residues. Germline CDR1 and CDR2: SNHLY and FYNNEI. Trimming shortened V by 6 bases and J by 4 bases, and 10 bases separated the two germline ends. The CDR3 nucleotides read TGTGCCAGCAGGTCCCCTCTATACGAGCAGTACTTC. Its protein product is CASRSPLYEQYF.

CDR3 amino acids: CATSMTHRGGTEAFF. The CDR3 region has the DNA TGTGCCACCAGCATGACCCACAGGGGTGGGACTGAAGCTTTCTTT. The chain has TRBV15 and TRBJ1-1, with 7 bases lining up with TRBD1. CDR3 size: 15 residues. Germline lookup yields CDR1 LNHNV and CDR2 YYDKDF (reference sequence). Germline trimming cut 4 bases from V and 5 bases from J; bases unmatched to any gene: 10.